This note documents a single TCR beta chain sequence. Its cognate antigen is unknown. The data stem from a study of shared clonotypes between healthy human individuals. Study-wide results and limits: Richness estimates generally favored naive over memory subsets. Of the naive CD4 clonotypes, around 5.2% were shared across a handful of donors.

About 33,000 T cell genomes (about 210 ng DNA) went into each sorted-subset replicate. Assay: immunoSEQ multiplex PCR; the TCRdb copy retains only in-frame clones and omits some. This table has about 2.3 million clones, over 90% appearing once. The trim removed 0 bases at V and 9 bases at J, leaving 10 bases unmatched. Germline CDR1 is SGHRS and CDR2 is YFSETQ. The CDR3 spans 16 residues. This sequence joins TRBV5-1 and TRBJ2-1, with 9 bases identical to TRBD1. Input material: naive CD4+ T cells from PBMCs. The subset: CD45RA+ positively selected. This receptor was identified in a young man in good health. Some clones in this sample may be carry-over from other donors' samples. The chain's CDR3 is CASSLAFWDRVGEQFF. CDR3 coding DNA: TGCGCCAGCAGCTTGGCCTTTTGGGACAGGGTGGGTGAGCAGTTCTTC.